The 14 T cell receptor beta chains in this list originate from one sample, sequenced in a study of T cells in localized non-small cell lung cancer. Profiling relied on immunoSEQ multiplex PCR, and the TCRdb table lists in-frame clones only, not all of them. The sample lists roughly 30,000 clones, about 80% occurring once. This specimen consisted of peripheral blood mononuclear cells, obtained before any cancer treatment. These receptor sequences come from a man between 35 and 75 years old with stage III lung adenocarcinoma.

The chain links TRBV11-2 to TRBJ1-6, with D uncertain. This CDR3 region has 13 residues. V shed 1 base and J shed 9 bases, with 7 bases lying between them. In germline, CDR1 is SGHAT, CDR2 FQNNGV. The CDR3 loop is CASSLALLSPLHF. CDR3 DNA sequence: TGTGCCAGCAGCTTAGCCCTCCTTTCACCCCTCCACTTT.

The chain joins TRBV28 to TRBJ2-1, with 7 bases matching TRBD2. Germline CDR1 is MDHEN and CDR2 is SYDVKM. CDR3 size: 14 residues. V gave up 10 bases and J gave up 7 bases; unmatched junction bases: 13. Written as DNA, the CDR3 is TGTGCCACCAGCAGGGCGGGAGTACTAAATGAGCAGTTCTTC. This sequence encodes CATSRAGVLNEQFF. Full variable domain (missing parts from reference TRBV28 and TRBJ2-1): DVKVTQSSRYLVKRTGEKVFLECVQDMDHENMFWYRQDPGLGLRLIYFSYDVKMKEKGDIPEGYSVSREKKERFSLILESASTNQTSMYLCATSRAGVLNEQFFGPGTRLTVL.

This clone was seen a few times. The chain carries TRBV6-5 and TRBJ2-7; TRBD2 agrees at 10 bases. Trimming at V came to 6 bases and at J to 4 bases, leaving 9 bases not matched to a gene. Germline V gives CDR1 MNHEY, CDR2 SVGAGI. The CDR3 length is 15 residues. In DNA form, the CDR3 reads TGTGCCAGCAGACCCCTAGCGGGAGATGGTTACGAGCAGTACTTC. It encodes CASRPLAGDGYEQYF.

J is TRBJ2-3 and V is TRBV7-9; D is unresolved. CDR3 length: 14 amino acids. V was cut by 5 bases and J by 2 bases, with 11 bases left in between. Germline values: CDR1 SEHNR, CDR2 FQNEAQ (reference sequence). CDR3: CASSAARDTDTQYF. The CDR3 bases are TGTGCCAGCAGCGCAGCGAGAGACACAGATACGCAGTATTTT.

This chain links TRBV18 with TRBJ1-5, with D unclear. Trimming left V 5 bases short and J 1 base short, with 9 bases between. This CDR3 contains 14 residues. The germline gives CDR1 KGHSH, CDR2 LQKENI. The CDR3 DNA sequence: TGTGCCAGCTCAATACAAGGGAGCAATCAGCCCCAGCATTTT. This codes for CASSIQGSNQPQHF. Using reference TRBV18 and TRBJ1-5 for the parts outside the CDR3, the full variable domain is NAGVMQNPRHLVRRRGQEARLRCSPMKGHSHVYWYRQLPEEGLKFMVYLQKENIIDESGMPKERFSAEFPKEGPSILRIQQVVRGDSAAYFCASSIQGSNQPQHFGDGTRLSIL.

This chain connects TRBV5-4 to TRBJ1-3; D not resolved. Germline lookup yields CDR1 SGHNT and CDR2 YYREEE (reference sequence). This CDR3 contains 15 residues. The germline V and J ends were trimmed by 0 bases and 0 bases, with 7 bases remaining between them. As DNA, the CDR3 is TGTGCCAGCAGCTTGGATGCCAGCTCTGGAAACACCATATATTTT. It specifies CASSLDASSGNTIYF.

V is TRBV5-7 and J is TRBJ1-3; the D gene is possibly TRBD1 (5 bases). TRBV5-7 carries the ORF label, with uncertain function. The CDR3 totals 14 residues. V lost 4 bases to trimming and J lost 4 bases, with 12 bases between them. The CDR3 is CASSLLGEGNTIYF. CDR3 sequence (DNA): TGTGCCAGCAGCCTATTAGGGGAGGGAAACACCATATATTTT.

V gene TRBV7-9 combines with J gene TRBJ2-1, with 8 bases aligning to TRBD2. CDR1 SEHNR and CDR2 FQNEAQ come from the germline V gene (reference sequence). V trimming: 3 bases; J trimming: 5 bases; junction bases outside the gene matches: 15. The CDR3 totals 18 residues. The CDR3 DNA reads TGTGCCAGCAGCTTTTTCCCCTATAGCGGGACAATAAACAATGAGCAGTTCTTC. It translates to CASSFFPYSGTINNEQFF.

The V gene is TRBV6-5, the J gene TRBJ1-2; D uncertain. The CDR3 sequence is 12 residues long. The V gene lost 6 bases and the J gene lost 7 bases, with 12 bases spanning the gap. Germline V gene data show CDR1 as MNHEY and CDR2 as SVGAGI. The CDR3 DNA is TGTGCCAGCAGCCCCCAGCTCGTTGGCTACACCTTC. This sequence encodes CASSPQLVGYTF.

The rearrangement joins TRBV4-1 to TRBJ2-2, with 7 bases lining up with TRBD2. The CDR3 is 14 amino acids. The V gene end was trimmed by 1 base and the J gene end by 6 bases; junction bases not matched to a gene: 2. In germline, CDR1 is MGHRA, CDR2 YSYEKL. The CDR3 nucleotides are TGCGCCAGCAGCCAAGGCGGGAGCTCCGGGGAGCTGTTTTTT. Translating it yields CASSQGGSSGELFF.

In its sample, this clone was seen once. The chain couples TRBV6-5 to TRBJ1-4, with 7 bases lining up with TRBD1. After removal of 5 bases from V and 5 bases from J, the junction contained 5 bases not matched to a gene. The CDR3 spans 14 residues. Looked up from germline, CDR1 is MNHEY and CDR2 is SVGAGI. The CDR3 reads CASSRKQGNEKLFF. In DNA, the CDR3 is TGTGCCAGCAGTCGAAAACAGGGGAATGAAAAACTGTTTTTT.

The genes are TRBV14 and TRBJ1-2; TRBD1 is a possible D gene (5 bases). Germline CDR1 and CDR2: SGHDN and FVKESK. V was cut by 0 bases and J by 3 bases, with 14 bases left in between. CDR3 length: 16 residues. Written as DNA, the CDR3 is TGTGCCAGCAGCCAAGATATCGGCAGGGACTACTATGGCTACACCTTC. Its protein is CASSQDIGRDYYGYTF.

The rearrangement joins TRBV7-2 to TRBJ1-6; 9 nucleotides agree with TRBD1. The CDR3 is 16 amino acids. The germline gives CDR1 SGHTA, CDR2 FQGNSA. The junction had 12 bases not matched to a gene; V was cut back by 5 bases and J by 10 bases. The chain's CDR3 is CASSARPTGGNSPLHF. The CDR3 DNA is TGTGCCAGCAGCGCCCGGCCGACAGGGGGAAACTCACCCCTCCACTTT.

The rearrangement links TRBV5-1 to TRBJ2-7; TRBD2 matches 7 bases. The CDR3 spans 17 residues. The germline gives CDR1 SGHRS, CDR2 YFSETQ. V dropped 2 bases and J dropped 4; count of bases not matched to a gene: 15. CDR3 amino acids: CASSFLPLTPGGYEQYF. The CDR3 DNA reads TGCGCCAGCAGCTTCCTACCTCTGACCCCGGGAGGATACGAGCAGTACTTC.